The 7 T cell receptor beta chains reported below all come from one sample, sequenced in a study of OX40 agonist ivuxolimab in advanced cancers. Produced via immunoSEQ multiplex PCR; TCRdb's table is partial and in-frame only. This repertoire shows about 80,000 clones, around 90% found once; its top ten account for roughly 0.23%. The specimen was CD4+ or CD8+ T cells sorted from blood, collected in a trial of the OX40 agonist ivuxolimab. Source of these receptors: an adult with an advanced solid tumor such as melanoma, head and neck, liver or kidney cancer.

The chain links TRBV29-1 to TRBJ2-7; 7 nucleotides match TRBD1. J gave up 5 bases and V 7 bases, and 5 bases lay outside the gene matches. Germline values: CDR1 SQVTM, CDR2 ANQGSEA. The CDR3 contains 11 residues. CDR3 sequence: CSGSQGNEQYF. CDR3 nucleotides: TGCAGCGGTTCACAGGGGAACGAGCAGTACTTC.

This chain joins TRBV19 and TRBJ2-5; 14 nucleotides line up with TRBD2. The length of the CDR3 is 18 residues. Germline V gene data show CDR1 as LNHDA and CDR2 as SQIVND (reference sequence). With 5 bases clipped from V and 5 bases from J, the junction kept 13 bases outside the gene matches. The CDR3 spells CASSPTLGTSGSGETQYF. The DNA for the CDR3 is TGTGCCAGTAGTCCAACCCTCGGGACTAGCGGGAGTGGGGAGACCCAGTACTTC.

In the case of this clone: Germline is not matched at one junction end, which may reflect a read error. J is TRBJ1-1 and V is TRBV6-6; no firm D call. This CDR3 spans 13 amino acids. Germline-derived CDR1 and CDR2 are MNHNY and SVGAGI (reference sequence). The chain's CDR3 is CAISELMNTEAFF. For the CDR3, the DNA is TGTGCCATCAGTGAGCTGATGAACACTGAAGCTTTCTTT.

The J gene is TRBJ2-1, the V gene TRBV7-3; either TRBD1 or TRBD2 may fit D (5 bases each). Germline CDR1 is SGHTA and CDR2 is FQGTGA. Trimming pared 5 bases from V and 3 bases from J, leaving 14 bases between. The CDR3 has 15 amino acids. The CDR3 sequence is CASSPGTTGYNEQFF. For the CDR3, the DNA is TGTGCCAGCAGCCCCGGGACCACCGGCTACAATGAGCAGTTCTTC.

The V gene is TRBV28, the J gene TRBJ2-4; no clear D. Trimming left V 5 bases short and J 0 bases short, with 11 bases between. The CDR3 is 15 residues long. Germline-derived CDR1 and CDR2 are MDHEN and SYDVKM. The CDR3 bases are TGTGCCAGCAGTACTTATACCTTAGCCAAAAACATTCAGTACTTC. It yields the protein CASSTYTLAKNIQYF.

This chain connects TRBV11-2 to TRBJ2-3; D is possibly TRBD1 or TRBD2 (5 bases each). Trimming took 4 bases from V and 2 from J, leaving 19 bases between them. CDR1 SGHAT and CDR2 FQNNGV come from the germline V gene. The CDR3 spans 17 residues. Here the CDR3 DNA reads TGTGCCAGCAGCTGGGGCCGGGACCTCCGCCCCACAGATACGCAGTATTTT. Encoded protein: CASSWGRDLRPTDTQYF.

The CDR3 region is CASSFTGTGTYEQYF. The CDR3 coding sequence is TGTGCCAGCAGCTTCACCGGGACTGGTACCTACGAGCAGTACTTC. J is TRBJ2-7 and V is TRBV7-2; tentatively, D is TRBD2 (6 bases). The CDR3 contains 15 residues. V was clipped by 3 bases and J by 2 bases, with 14 bases between them. CDR1 is SGHTA and CDR2 is FQGNSA in the germline V gene.